Below are 9 T cell receptor beta chains sequenced from a single sample in a study of T cell clones after liver transplantation. Sequencing used immunoSEQ multiplex PCR; TCRdb keeps in-frame clones, though not all of them. The repertoire has around 80,000 clones, around four fifths of them found once; the top ten carry 0.45% to 0.6%. Sequences were derived from CD4+ T cells from blood, sampled 45 to 46 months after liver transplant. The source is a human patient who received a liver transplant. Some T cells may trace back to the graft donor.

V and J are TRBV30 and TRBJ2-5, with 15 bases matching TRBD2. The CDR3 is 18 residues long. The V gene's germline CDR1 is GTSNPN and CDR2 SVGIG (reference sequence). The trim removed 0 bases at V and 0 bases at J, leaving 5 bases unmatched. The CDR3 bases are TGTGCCTGGAGTGTTGGGACTAGCGGGGGGAAGTACCAAGAGACCCAGTACTTC. Translation gives CAWSVGTSGGKYQETQYF.

The V call is TRBV2, the J call TRBJ1-5; TRBD1 might be the D (6 bases). The CDR3 spans 14 residues. Trimming pared 6 bases from V and 1 base from J, leaving 10 bases between. Germline V CDR1 and CDR2: SNHLY, FYNNEI. This chain's CDR3 is CASRRGESNQPQHF. Here the CDR3 DNA reads TGTGCCAGCAGGAGGGGGGAAAGCAATCAGCCCCAGCATTTT.

This rearrangement joins TRBV7-9 to TRBJ2-2; D remains ambiguous. CDR1 SEHNR and CDR2 FQNEAQ come from the germline V gene (reference sequence). The CDR3 is made up of 14 amino acids. V was cut by 2 bases and J by 5 bases, with 9 bases left in between. CDR3 region: CASSLLEVTGELFF. CDR3 coding DNA: TGTGCCAGCAGCTTATTAGAAGTAACCGGGGAGCTGTTTTTT.

The chain is built from TRBV25-1 and TRBJ2-2; 9 bases map to TRBD1. The CDR3 is 13 amino acids. The germline gives CDR1 MGHDK, CDR2 SYGVNS. The trim removed 6 bases at V and 7 bases at J, leaving 3 bases unmatched. The CDR3 DNA reads TGTGCCAGCAGACAGGGGGCCGGCGGGGAGCTGTTTTTT. This codes for CASRQGAGGELFF. Full variable domain (rest looked up from reference TRBV25-1 and TRBJ2-2): EADIYQTPRYLVIGTGKKITLECSQTMGHDKMYWYQQDPGMELHLIHYSYGVNSTEKGDLSSESTVSRIRTEHFPLTLESARPSHTSQYLCASRQGAGGELFFGEGSRLTVL.

CDR3 region: CASSRTGDRGQGGYTF. The CDR3 DNA is TGTGCCAGCAGCCGTACAGGGGACAGGGGGCAGGGTGGCTACACCTTC. The V gene is TRBV7-2, the J gene TRBJ1-2; 12 bases fit TRBD1. The J segment lost 7 bases and the V segment lost 5 bases, leaving 11 bases of the junction unmatched. The CDR3 has 16 residues. Per the germline V gene, CDR1 is SGHTA and CDR2 is FQGNSA.

The chain joins TRBV11-2 to TRBJ2-7; D might be TRBD2 (5 bases). The CDR3 runs 15 residues. Trimming removed 4 bases from V and 2 bases from J, with 15 bases in between. Germline V gene sequence: CDR1 SGHAT, CDR2 FQNNGV. The CDR3 nucleotides are TGTGCCAGCAGCTCCGGGCTTTTGGGAGCCTACGAGCAGTACTTC. Protein sequence: CASSSGLLGAYEQYF.

The V gene is TRBV2, the J gene TRBJ2-3, with unresolved D. The CDR3 covers 14 residues. From germline, CDR1 is SNHLY and CDR2 FYNNEI. V lost 0 bases to trimming and J lost 1 base, with 5 bases between them. CDR3 DNA: TGTGCCAGCAGTGAAGCGAAAGGCACAGATACGCAGTATTTT. Translated: CASSEAKGTDTQYF. The whole variable domain, remainder taken from reference TRBV2 and TRBJ2-3, is EPEVTQTPSHQVTQMGQEVILRCVPISNHLYFYWYRQILGQKVEFLVSFYNNEISEKSEIFDDQFSVERPDGSNFTLKIRSTKLEDSAMYFCASSEAKGTDTQYFGPGTRLTVL.

The V and J genes are TRBV28 and TRBJ1-5, with D maybe TRBD1 (5 bases). Germline V CDR1 and CDR2: MDHEN, SYDVKM. V shed 6 bases and J shed 6 bases, with 18 bases lying between them. This CDR3 has 15 residues. The CDR3 reads CASRKTWGGGQPQHF. The CDR3, as DNA: TGTGCCAGCAGAAAAACGTGGGGTGGGGGTCAGCCCCAGCATTTT. The variable domain in full, with the rest retrieved from reference TRBV28 and TRBJ1-5, is DVKVTQSSRYLVKRTGEKVFLECVQDMDHENMFWYRQDPGLGLRLIYFSYDVKMKEKGDIPEGYSVSREKKERFSLILESASTNQTSMYLCASRKTWGGGQPQHFGDGTRLSIL.

The V call is TRBV5-1, the J call TRBJ2-1; 11 positions agree with TRBD2. V dropped 5 bases and J dropped 5; count of bases not matched to a gene: 6. This CDR3 region has 15 residues. Germline V gene sequence: CDR1 SGHRS, CDR2 YFSETQ. The CDR3 reads CASRLTSGTHNEQFF. CDR3 DNA: TGCGCCAGCAGGCTGACTAGCGGGACGCACAATGAGCAGTTCTTC.